The rows below give T cell receptor beta chains drawn from one sample of a study of blood T cell repertoires in COVID-19. Clones were read by immunoSEQ multiplex PCR, and TCRdb kept only the in-frame ones, dropping some. The sample lists over 100,000 clones; around 88% were seen once. What was sequenced was peripheral blood. The receptors were gathered from a man aged 55 to 69 with COVID-19, enrolled during active disease. The CDR3 runs from the conserved cysteine through the conserved F or W. Fields, in order: D gene, clone size, J gene, V gene, CDR3 protein, CDR3 DNA. The D gene is left open where the match is weak. Expanded clones are given a class, and other clones once, few, many or no size at all.

>TRBD1|.|TRBJ1-6|TRBV19
CASTRADRANSPLHF
TGTGCCAGTACTCGGGCGGACAGGGCGAATTCACCCCTCCACTTT
>TRBD1|.|TRBJ1-4|TRBV10-1
CASSDLGQGNEKLFF
TGCGCCAGCAGTGACCTGGGACAGGGTAATGAAAAACTGTTTTTT
>TRBD1|.|TRBJ1-3|TRBV10-3
CAISDHRQGFSGNTIYF
TGTGCCATCAGTGATCATCGACAGGGCTTTTCTGGAAACACCATATATTTT
>.|.|TRBJ1-1|TRBV28
CASSTVNTEAFF
TGTGCCAGCTCCACAGTGAACACTGAAGCTTTCTTT
>.|.|TRBJ1-4|TRBV5-1
CASSPAGEREKLFF
TGCGCCAGCAGCCCTGCGGGTGAACGCGAAAAACTGTTTTTT
>TRBD1|.|TRBJ1-2|TRBV4-2
CASSQDDRAEKEGYTF
TGTGCCAGCAGCCAAGATGACAGGGCCGAGAAAGAGGGCTACACCTTC
>.|few|TRBJ1-5|TRBV12-3/TRBV12-4
CASSSRDSQPQHF
TGTGCCAGCAGTTCGCGCGACAGTCAGCCCCAGCATTTT
>.|.|TRBJ2-2|TRBV5-1
CASSLTGEVGELFF
TGCGCCAGCAGCTTGACTGGGGAGGTCGGGGAGCTGTTTTTT
>.|.|TRBJ1-2|TRBV19
CASSPRGVVYGYTF
TGTGCCAGTAGCCCCCGGGGGGTCGTCTATGGCTACACCTTC
>.|.|TRBJ1-2|TRBV5-1
CASSPTDRTPEGYTF
TGCGCCAGCAGCCCGACAGACAGAACCCCAGAGGGCTACACCTTC
>TRBD1|.|TRBJ1-1|TRBV9
CASSLGQGALVGEAFF
TGTGCCAGCAGCTTAGGACAGGGGGCATTGGTGGGTGAAGCTTTCTTT
>.|.|TRBJ2-1|TRBV6-2/TRBV6-3
CASSYGEQYPYNEQFF
TGTGCCAGCAGTTACGGGGAGCAGTACCCCTACAATGAGCAGTTCTTC
>.|.|TRBJ1-1|TRBV9
CASSNSVSDTEAFF
TGTGCCAGCAGCAACTCGGTTTCGGACACTGAAGCTTTCTTT
>.|once|TRBJ2-5|TRBV3-1/TRBV3-2
CASSQSIRGETQYF
TGTGCCAGCAGCCAATCGATAAGGGGAGAGACCCAGTACTTC
>.|.|TRBJ1-3|TRBV11-3
CASSLSRGNTIYF
TGTGCCAGCAGCTTAAGCCGGGGAAACACCATATATTTT
>TRBD1|.|TRBJ2-7|TRBV19
CASGDRAYEQYF
TGTGCCAGTGGGGACAGAGCCTACGAGCAGTACTTC
>TRBD1|once|TRBJ2-7|TRBV10-1
CASSLRQGYEQYF
TGCGCCAGCAGTCTAAGACAGGGTTACGAGCAGTACTTC
>.|.|TRBJ1-4|TRBV7-9
CASSLGRVGEKLFF
TGTGCCAGCAGCTTAGGGAGGGTTGGTGAAAAACTGTTTTTT
>TRBD1|once|TRBJ1-6|TRBV6-5
CASSYSGQGLNSPLHF
TGTGCCAGCAGTTACTCGGGACAGGGTCTTAATTCACCCCTCCACTTT
>.|.|TRBJ2-5|TRBV6-6
CASSYLVETQYF
TGTGCCAGCAGTTACTTAGTAGAGACCCAGTACTTC
>.|once|TRBJ1-1|TRBV12-2
CASRLAAGTDPMNTEAFF
TGTGCAAGTCGCTTAGCGGCCGGGACAGATCCAATGAACACTGAAGCTTTCTTT
>.|.|TRBJ1-6|TRBV6-1
CASREGFLGVNSPLHF
TGTGCCAGCAGAGAAGGATTCCTCGGGGTTAATTCACCCCTCCACTTT
>TRBD2|.|TRBJ2-3|TRBV10-3
CAGAPSRGGLGTDTQYF
TGTGCCGGGGCCCCCTCACGGGGGGGCCTTGGCACAGATACGCAGTATTTT
>TRBD1|.|TRBJ1-1|TRBV6-5
CASSSGTAFNTEAFF
TGTGCCAGCAGTTCCGGGACAGCGTTCAACACTGAAGCTTTCTTT
>TRBD1|.|TRBJ2-7|TRBV4-1
CASSKQSGQAHHEQYF
TGCGCCAGCAGCAAACAATCAGGACAGGCACACCACGAGCAGTACTTC
>TRBD2|once|TRBJ2-5|TRBV10-3
CAIRSDRTSGGAGQETQYF
TGTGCCATCAGGTCGGATCGGACTAGCGGGGGGGCCGGGCAAGAGACCCAGTACTTC
>TRBD1|.|TRBJ1-4|TRBV7-9
CASSASPWTGAGEKLFF
TGTGCCAGCAGCGCCTCACCTTGGACAGGGGCGGGGGAAAAACTGTTTTTT
>.|.|TRBJ1-6|TRBV21-1
CASSNRKGDNSPLHF
TGTGCCAGCAGCAATCGCAAGGGGGATAATTCACCCCTCCACTTT
>.|.|TRBJ1-1|TRBV7-2
CASSPPGQRTEAFF
TGTGCCAGCAGCCCTCCGGGACAACGCACTGAAGCTTTCTTT
>TRBD1|.|TRBJ1-1|TRBV18
CASSYLRTGATEAFF
TGTGCCAGCTCCTACCTAAGGACAGGGGCGACTGAAGCTTTCTTT
>TRBD2|.|TRBJ2-3|TRBV19
CASSTRLALGTDTQYF
TGTGCCAGTAGTACCAGACTAGCCCTCGGCACAGATACGCAGTATTTT
>.|.|TRBJ1-5|TRBV6-1
CASSEGSLSWPQNQPQHF
TGTGCCAGCAGTGAAGGATCCTTGTCCTGGCCGCAAAATCAGCCCCAGCATTTT
>TRBD2|.|TRBJ2-1|TRBV6-2/TRBV6-3
CASSLLRGAVNEQFF
TGTGCCAGCAGTTTGCTGCGGGGGGCCGTGAATGAGCAGTTCTTC
>.|.|TRBJ2-1|TRBV12-3/TRBV12-4
CASIGQYNEQFF
TGTGCCAGCATTGGACAGTACAATGAGCAGTTCTTC
>TRBD2|.|TRBJ2-3|TRBV4-3
CASSQEGSGLVADTQYF
TGCGCCAGCAGCCAAGAAGGGTCGGGACTAGTAGCAGATACGCAGTATTTT
>TRBD2|.|TRBJ2-7|TRBV15
CATSRATGTSGGYEQYF
TGTGCCACCAGCAGAGCAACCGGGACTAGCGGGGGATACGAGCAGTACTTC
>.|.|TRBJ2-5|TRBV7-2
CASRRTLLQETQYF
TGTGCCAGCAGACGGACTCTCTTACAAGAGACCCAGTACTTC
>TRBD2|.|TRBJ2-5|TRBV5-4
CASSLGAGQQETQYF
TGTGCCAGCAGCTTGGGAGCGGGGCAACAAGAGACCCAGTACTTC
>.|.|TRBJ1-6|TRBV3-1/TRBV3-2
CASSPFRQASPLHF
TGTGCCAGCAGCCCATTTAGACAGGCATCACCCCTCCACTTT
>.|few|TRBJ2-7|TRBV7-8
CASSPYSYEQYF
TGTGCCAGCAGCCCCTATTCCTACGAGCAGTACTTC
>.|.|TRBJ1-4|TRBV5-1
CASSARTNEKLFF
TGCGCCAGCAGCGCTCGAACAAATGAAAAACTGTTTTTT
>TRBD1|.|TRBJ1-2|TRBV27
CASSSRGGAGGYTF
TGTGCCAGCAGTTCGAGAGGGGGCGCGGGGGGCTACACCTTC
>.|.|TRBJ1-2|TRBV4-3
CASSQAVEGRDGYTF
TGCGCCAGCAGCCAAGCGGTGGAGGGTAGGGATGGCTACACCTTC
>TRBD1|.|TRBJ2-7|TRBV19
CASSIEQGVAYEQYF
TGTGCCAGTAGTATAGAACAGGGGGTGGCCTACGAGCAGTACTTC
>.|once|TRBJ2-1|TRBV5-1
CANTGNEQFF
TGCGCCAATACAGGTAATGAGCAGTTCTTC
>.|.|TRBJ1-2|TRBV7-2
CASSSSNYGYTF
TGTGCCAGCAGCAGCTCTAACTATGGCTACACCTTC
>.|.|TRBJ1-3|TRBV7-9
CASSSLTGPSGNTIYF
TGTGCCAGCAGCTCTTTGACAGGCCCCTCTGGAAACACCATATATTTT
>.|.|TRBJ1-5|TRBV4-3
CASSQEARDNQPQHF
TGCGCCAGCAGCCAAGAGGCCAGGGACAATCAGCCCCAGCATTTT
>TRBD2|.|TRBJ2-1|TRBV20-1
CSASGVLASYNEQFF
TGCAGTGCTAGTGGCGTACTAGCGTCCTACAATGAGCAGTTCTTC
>.|.|TRBJ1-2|TRBV6-6
CASSYRTDGYTF
TGTGCCAGCAGTTACAGGACAGATGGCTACACCTTC
>TRBD1|.|TRBJ2-1|TRBV7-6
CASNPLSGQGFNEQFF
TGTGCCAGCAATCCCCTGTCGGGACAGGGTTTCAATGAGCAGTTCTTC
>.|.|TRBJ2-7|TRBV7-8
CASSLGEGSYEQYF
TGTGCCAGCAGCTTAGGCGAGGGCTCCTACGAGCAGTACTTC
>.|once|TRBJ2-2|TRBV14
CASSQELLAGVAGELFF
TGTGCCAGCAGCCAAGAACTACTGGCAGGGGTAGCCGGGGAGCTGTTTTTT
>TRBD1|.|TRBJ1-4|TRBV5-5
CASSMTGEGEKLFF
TGTGCCAGCAGCATGACAGGGGAGGGTGAAAAACTGTTTTTT
>TRBD1|once|TRBJ1-1|TRBV28
CASRPGTGASNTEAFF
TGTGCCAGCAGGCCCGGGACAGGGGCCTCGAACACTGAAGCTTTCTTT
>TRBD1|.|TRBJ2-7|TRBV6-6
CASSRVVGTGLTSYEQYF
TGTGCCAGCAGCCGAGTTGTTGGGACAGGCCTTACCTCCTACGAGCAGTACTTC
>.|.|TRBJ1-1|TRBV5-6
CASLTKAGAGETTEAFF
TGTGCCAGCTTGACTAAGGCGGGGGCGGGAGAGACCACTGAAGCTTTCTTT
>.|.|TRBJ1-2|TRBV6-5
CASSYSTSFNYGYTF
TGTGCCAGCAGTTACTCAACAAGTTTTAACTATGGCTACACCTTC
>TRBD2|.|TRBJ2-2|TRBV29-1
CSVASTSGVTGELFF
TGCAGCGTTGCATCGACTAGCGGGGTCACCGGGGAGCTGTTTTTT
>TRBD1|.|TRBJ2-3|TRBV5-1
CASSRLPTGADTQYF
TGCGCCAGCAGCCGACTCCCCACAGGGGCAGATACGCAGTATTTT